The 24 T cell receptor beta chains presented below share a single source sample, sequenced in a study of technical replicates of blood from several donors. The data were produced by immunoSEQ multiplex PCR, yet TCRdb's version contains in-frame clones alone and is incomplete. The sample consists of over 85,000 clones, approximately 96% of them appearing once. The sample taken for sequencing was T cells isolated from PBMCs. The receptors shown here come from a human donor in good health.

CDR3 nucleotides: TGTGCCAGCAGTGGGCTGAATCAGCCCCAGCATTTT. It specifies CASSGLNQPQHF. The chain combines TRBV6-1 with TRBJ1-5; D ambiguous. The CDR3 loop spans 12 amino acids. Trimming took off 4 bases at V and 4 bases at J, with 5 bases between the two ends. Germline V gives CDR1 MNHNS, CDR2 SASEGT.

The gene calls are TRBV15 and TRBJ1-5; 7 bases fit TRBD1. The germline V gene has CDR1 LNHNV and CDR2 YYDKDF (reference sequence). V gave up 1 base and J gave up 5 bases; unmatched junction bases: 5. This CDR3 contains 15 residues. Here the CDR3 DNA reads TGTGCCACCAGCAGAGCGAACAGGGGCGATCAGCCCCAGCATTTT. It translates to CATSRANRGDQPQHF. The full variable domain, rest sourced from reference TRBV15 and TRBJ1-5, is DAMVIQNPRYQVTQFGKPVTLSCSQTLNHNVMYWYQQKSSQAPKLLFHYYDKDFNNEADTPDNFQSRRPNTSFCFLDIRSPGLGDTAMYLCATSRANRGDQPQHFGDGTRLSIL.

The chain combines TRBV7-8 with TRBJ1-5; D gene uncertain. The CDR3 is 12 residues long. V lost 6 bases to trimming and J lost 9 bases, with 12 bases between them. Germline V gene data show CDR1 as SGHVS and CDR2 as FQNEAQ. CDR3 in amino acids: CASSSPPGPQHF. CDR3 DNA: TGTGCCAGCAGTTCACCTCCAGGGCCCCAGCATTTT. Filled out from reference TRBV7-8 and TRBJ1-5, the complete variable domain reads GAGVSQSPRYKVAKRGQDVALRCDPISGHVSLFWYQQALGQGPEFLTYFQNEAQLDKSGLPSDRFFAERPEGSVSTLKIQRTQQEDSAVYLCASSSPPGPQHFGDGTRLSIL.

V gene TRBV28 combines with J gene TRBJ1-2, with no clear D. The CDR3 consists of 16 residues. In germline, CDR1 is MDHEN, CDR2 SYDVKM. V dropped 8 bases and J dropped 4 bases, with 23 bases sitting between them. CDR3 residues: CASGYSYAVEGYGYTF. CDR3 DNA: TGTGCCAGCGGGTACTCGTACGCCGTGGAGGGCTATGGCTACACCTTC.

The rearrangement links TRBV6-1 to TRBJ1-1; TRBD1 matches at 7 bases. This CDR3 contains 14 residues. The germline V gene has CDR1 MNHNS and CDR2 SASEGT. The junction had 9 bases not matched to a gene; V was cut back by 6 bases and J by 5 bases. The CDR3 region is CASRIDRAGTEAFF. As DNA, the CDR3 is TGTGCCAGCAGGATAGACAGGGCGGGAACTGAAGCTTTCTTT.

The chain uses TRBV27 and TRBJ2-7, with D possibly being TRBD1 (5 bases). Germline V gives CDR1 MNHEY, CDR2 SMNVEV (reference sequence). This CDR3 is 15 amino acids long. Between the trimmed V and J ends, which lost 1 base and 4 bases, there was a span of 14 bases. The DNA for the CDR3 is TGTGCCAGCAGTTTATATCCAGGGTTAGAATACGAGCAGTACTTC. Its protein is CASSLYPGLEYEQYF.

This chain joins TRBV7-8 and TRBJ1-3, with 7 bases that match TRBD1. The CDR3 runs 17 residues. CDR1 is SGHVS and CDR2 is FQNEAQ in the germline V gene. With V trimmed by 2 bases and J by 0 bases, 7 bases remained unmatched. For the CDR3, the DNA is TGTGCCAGCAGCTTACAGGGGGTCTCCTACTCTGGAAACACCATATATTTT. This gives the protein CASSLQGVSYSGNTIYF.

A remark on this clone: This sample includes further DNA sequences coding for the same CDR3. The chain has TRBV19 and TRBJ2-1; 7 nucleotides line up with TRBD2. The CDR3 is 15 amino acids. Germline V gene lookup returns CDR1 LNHDA and CDR2 SQIVND (reference sequence). The ends lost 3 bases at V and 3 bases at J; junction bases unmatched: 5. Here the CDR3 reads CASSIRDYIYNEQFF. As DNA, the CDR3 is TGTGCCAGTAGTATCCGGGACTACATCTACAATGAGCAGTTCTTC. Supplemented by reference TRBV19 and TRBJ2-1, the full variable domain reads DGGITQSPKYLFRKEGQNVTLSCEQNLNHDAMYWYRQDPGQGLRLIYYSQIVNDFQKGDIAEGYSVSREKKESFPLTVTSAQKNPTAFYLCASSIRDYIYNEQFFGPGTRLTVL.

In this sample, this clone turned up once. CDR3 in DNA: TGTGCCAGCAGGGGTGACAGGGGGCATGGCTACACCTTC. Translating gives CASRGDRGHGYTF. This chain uses TRBV13 with TRBJ1-2; 10 bases agree with TRBD1. The CDR3 spans 13 residues. With 6 bases clipped from V and 6 bases from J, the junction kept 4 bases outside the gene matches. Germline CDR1 reads PRHDT; CDR2 reads FYEKMQ (reference sequence).

The chain couples TRBV7-3 to TRBJ2-7, with D possibly TRBD2 on 5 matching bases. Looked up from germline, CDR1 is SGHTA and CDR2 is FQGTGA. There are 12 residues in the CDR3. V lost 5 bases and J 6 bases, leaving 11 bases between the germline ends. The CDR3 protein is CASSPRRGEQYF. The CDR3 DNA follows: TGTGCCAGCAGCCCCCGTCGGGGCGAGCAGTACTTC.

This chain joins TRBV19 and TRBJ2-7; D is possibly TRBD2 (5 bases). CDR1 is LNHDA and CDR2 is SQIVND in the germline V gene (reference sequence). V was trimmed by 5 bases and J by 2 bases, leaving 16 bases between them. The CDR3 runs 15 residues. The CDR3 spells CASSANGKMAYEQYF. In DNA form, the CDR3 reads TGTGCCAGTAGTGCGAACGGGAAGATGGCCTACGAGCAGTACTTC.

This clone was detected once. The chain links TRBV28 to TRBJ1-1; 9 nucleotides align to TRBD1. The CDR3 length is 12 residues. J was trimmed by 11 bases and V by 4 bases; bases with no gene match: 5. CDR1 MDHEN and CDR2 SYDVKM come from the germline V gene. CDR3 loop: CASSSGQGNAFF. The CDR3 DNA reads TGTGCCAGCAGTTCCGGACAGGGGAATGCTTTCTTT.

The rearrangement links TRBV4-2 to TRBJ1-1; 12 bases map to TRBD1. Germline CDR1 and CDR2: LGHNA and YNFKEQ. V lost 0 bases to trimming and J lost 1 base; unmatched junction nucleotides: 3. The CDR3 is made up of 17 amino acids. CDR3 region: CASSQEGTGGGNTEAFF. Here the CDR3 DNA reads TGTGCCAGCAGCCAAGAAGGGACAGGGGGCGGGAACACTGAAGCTTTCTTT.

The chain uses TRBV27 and TRBJ2-1; a weak D match, TRBD2 (6 bases). Trimming removed 0 bases at V and 6 bases at J, with 12 bases between. Germline CDR1 is MNHEY and CDR2 is SMNVEV (reference sequence). The CDR3 contains 15 residues. CDR3 in amino acids: CASSLSAEGVNEQFF. The CDR3 DNA reads as TGTGCCAGCAGTTTATCAGCGGAGGGAGTCAATGAGCAGTTCTTC.

This chain connects TRBV28 to TRBJ2-1, with a tentative D call TRBD1 (5 bases). Trimming took 8 bases from V and 6 from J, leaving 20 bases between them. Germline V gene sequence: CDR1 MDHEN, CDR2 SYDVKM. This CDR3 region has 15 residues. DNA for the CDR3: TGTGCCAGCTCGAAAGGGGTAGAATTTATCAATGAGCAGTTCTTC. Amino acids: CASSKGVEFINEQFF.

The rearrangement joins TRBV7-2 to TRBJ1-4, with D unclear. The CDR3 is 15 amino acids. The ends were cut back, 3 bases at V and 2 bases at J, with 10 bases in the middle. CDR1 and CDR2 (germline): SGHTA, FQGNSA. The CDR3 spells CASSFDEVTNEKLFF. Written as DNA, the CDR3 is TGTGCCAGCAGCTTTGACGAGGTGACTAATGAAAAACTGTTTTTT.

The chain recombines TRBV15 with TRBJ2-1; TRBD2 aligns across 7 bases. This CDR3 has 14 amino acids. Germline V CDR1 and CDR2: LNHNV, YYDKDF (reference sequence). V shed 3 bases, J shed 7 bases, and the junction held 6 bases outside the gene matches. CDR3 in amino acids: CATSSMRETNEQFF. The CDR3 DNA follows: TGTGCCACCAGCAGCATGCGGGAGACGAATGAGCAGTTCTTC.

V gene TRBV28 combines with J gene TRBJ1-1, with D unresolved. There are 14 residues in the CDR3. V was pared by 1 base and J by 0 bases, with 6 bases between. Germline V gene sequence: CDR1 MDHEN, CDR2 SYDVKM. The CDR3 DNA reads TGTGCCAGCAGTTTATTCCGGGTGAACACTGAAGCTTTCTTT. Residues: CASSLFRVNTEAFF.

The chain recombines TRBV7-3 with TRBJ2-5; D is possibly TRBD1 (6 bases). Germline CDR1 and CDR2: SGHTA and FQGTGA. V was shortened by 1 base and J by 5 bases, with 8 bases between the two germline ends. This CDR3 contains 13 residues. The CDR3 protein is CASSLSRGETQYF. CDR3 bases: TGTGCCAGCAGCTTAAGTAGGGGGGAGACCCAGTACTTC.

Only one count was recorded for this clone. This rearrangement joins TRBV28 to TRBJ1-4; TRBD1 might be the D (5 bases). Germline loops: CDR1 MDHEN, CDR2 SYDVKM. There are 14 residues in the CDR3. V was clipped by 6 bases and J by 2 bases, with 10 bases between them. The CDR3 DNA is TGTGCCAGCAGGGGGCTAGGGACTAATGAAAAACTGTTTTTT. It specifies CASRGLGTNEKLFF.

The chain has TRBV2 and TRBJ2-7; D is perhaps TRBD2 (5 bases). The germline V gene encodes CDR1 SNHLY and CDR2 FYNNEI. Trimming removed 4 bases at V and 0 bases at J, with 10 bases between. The CDR3 has 14 residues. CDR3 protein: CASSGILGSYEQYF. CDR3 nucleotides: TGTGCCAGCAGTGGGATACTAGGCTCCTACGAGCAGTACTTC.

V gene TRBV2 combines with J gene TRBJ2-3; possible D gene TRBD2, 6 bases. V was pared by 3 bases and J by 7 bases, with 8 bases between. CDR3 length: 12 amino acids. Germline V gives CDR1 SNHLY, CDR2 FYNNEI. The CDR3 here is CASSDGGYTQYF. CDR3 coding DNA: TGTGCCAGCAGTGATGGGGGGTATACGCAGTATTTT.

This chain connects TRBV7-9 to TRBJ2-5; a possible D gene is TRBD2 (5 bases). The CDR3 has 15 residues. V was pared by 5 bases and J by 2 bases, with 15 bases between. Germline V CDR1 and CDR2: SEHNR, FQNEAQ (reference sequence). In nucleotides, the CDR3 is TGTGCCAGCAGCCCTACGGGGTCCCATCAAGAGACCCAGTACTTC. Translated, it gives CASSPTGSHQETQYF.

V gene TRBV7-2 combines with J gene TRBJ2-7, with TRBD1 as a possible D gene (5 bases). Germline V gene data show CDR1 as SGHTA and CDR2 as FQGNSA. Trimming removed 2 bases from V and 0 bases from J, with 14 bases in between. The CDR3 contains 16 residues. This CDR3 is CASSLHRPDTSYEQYF. In nucleotides, the CDR3 is TGTGCCAGCAGCTTACACCGCCCGGACACCTCCTACGAGCAGTACTTC.